This is a list of T cell receptor beta chains from one sample in a study of glioma-infiltrating T cells. Via MiXCR, TCRdb re-called the multiplex PCR reads, giving one row per CDR3 protein. This sample has about 180,000 distinct CDR3 sequences; around 42% occur once, and the top ten carry around 4.9%. The sample taken for sequencing was glioma tissue, nonneoplastic brain tissue, or PBMCs (not recorded which). These receptors were taken from a human donor with low-grade glioma or glioblastoma, undergoing nonglioma brain surgery, or in good health (not recorded which). Both conserved end residues are part of each CDR3. The D gene is left open where the match is weak. A clone size is listed for some rows: how often the clone was seen (once, few, many), or a class if it is expanded.

CDR3aa: CASSRYLGSYEQYF; CDR3nt: TGTGCCAGCAGTCGCTATCTAGGTTCCTACGAGCAGTACTTC; len: 14; v_gene: TRBV27; j_gene: TRBJ2-7; d_gene: .; abundance: many
CDR3aa: CSVGSTANAEAFF; CDR3nt: TGCAGCGTCGGCTCGACCGCAAACGCTGAAGCTTTCTTT; len: 13; v_gene: TRBV29-1; j_gene: TRBJ1-1; d_gene: .; abundance: few
CDR3aa: CASSNARGGTEAFF; CDR3nt: TGTGCCAGTAGTAATGCCCGGGGGGGTACTGAAGCTTTCTTT; len: 14; v_gene: TRBV19; j_gene: TRBJ1-1; d_gene: .; abundance: .
CDR3aa: CASSAGTGVYEQYF; CDR3nt: TGTGCCAGCTCCGCCGGGACAGGGGTTTACGAGCAGTACTTC; len: 14; v_gene: TRBV5-4; j_gene: TRBJ2-7; d_gene: TRBD1; abundance: few
CDR3aa: CASSWTGNYNEQFF; CDR3nt: TGTGCCAGTAGTTGGACAGGGAACTACAATGAGCAGTTCTTC; len: 14; v_gene: TRBV19; j_gene: TRBJ2-1; d_gene: TRBD1; abundance: .
CDR3aa: CSATGTGNNSHLQF; CDR3nt: TGCAGTGCGACCGGGACAGGGAATAATTCACACCTCCAATTT; len: 14; v_gene: TRBV20-1; j_gene: TRBJ1-6; d_gene: TRBD1; abundance: once
CDR3aa: CASSPGDPTDTQYF; CDR3nt: TGTGCCAGCAGCCCCGGAGACCCCACAGATACGCAGTATTTT; len: 14; v_gene: TRBV5-4; j_gene: TRBJ2-3; d_gene: .; abundance: many
CDR3aa: CASRLAGSNEQFF; CDR3nt: TGTGCCAGTAGACTAGCGGGAAGCAATGAGCAGTTCTTC; len: 13; v_gene: TRBV28; j_gene: TRBJ2-1; d_gene: TRBD2; abundance: .
CDR3aa: CTISLFVRGNGQPQHF; CDR3nt: TGTACCATCAGTTTATTCGTCAGGGGGAACGGTCAGCCCCAGCATTTT; len: 16; v_gene: TRBV27; j_gene: TRBJ1-5; d_gene: TRBD1; abundance: .
CDR3aa: CASSFLGTSLGYNEQFF; CDR3nt: TGTGCCAGCAGTTTCCTTGGGACTAGCTTGGGTTACAATGAGCAGTTCTTC; len: 17; v_gene: TRBV28; j_gene: TRBJ2-1; d_gene: TRBD2; abundance: many
CDR3aa: CSVEDIAGTYNEQFF; CDR3nt: TGCAGCGTTGAAGATATTGCGGGTACCTACAATGAGCAGTTCTTC; len: 15; v_gene: TRBV29-1; j_gene: TRBJ2-1; d_gene: .; abundance: .
CDR3aa: CSVWTSRYNEQFF; CDR3nt: TGCAGCGTTTGGACTAGCAGATACAATGAGCAGTTCTTC; len: 13; v_gene: TRBV29-1; j_gene: TRBJ2-1; d_gene: TRBD2; abundance: few
CDR3aa: CSAARTGAWADTQYF; CDR3nt: TGCAGTGCCGCCAGGACAGGGGCTTGGGCAGATACGCAGTATTTT; len: 15; v_gene: TRBV20-1; j_gene: TRBJ2-3; d_gene: TRBD1; abundance: .
CDR3aa: CASSYLDRTDTKYF; CDR3nt: TGTGCCAGCAGCTACTTGGACCGCACAGATACGAAGTATTTT; len: 14; v_gene: TRBV6-2/TRBV6-3; j_gene: TRBJ2-3; d_gene: .; abundance: .
CDR3aa: CASSPPELWGVPEKFF; CDR3nt: TGTGCCAGCAGCCCACCTGAACTGTGGGGTGTCCCTGAGAAGTTCTTC; len: 16; v_gene: TRBV3-1; j_gene: TRBJ2-1; d_gene: .; abundance: .
CDR3aa: CAMSSGVRQPQHF; CDR3nt: TGTGCCATGAGCTCTGGGGTGCGACAGCCCCAGCATTTT; len: 13; v_gene: TRBV19; j_gene: TRBJ1-5; d_gene: .; abundance: few
CDR3aa: CSVAAPEQYF; CDR3nt: TGCAGCGTTGCTGCCCCGGAGCAGTACTTC; len: 10; v_gene: TRBV29-1; j_gene: TRBJ2-7; d_gene: .; abundance: .
CDR3aa: CASSSTPDRPANYGYTF; CDR3nt: TGTGCCAGCAGTTCCACCCCGGACAGGCCAGCTAACTATGGCTACACCTTC; len: 17; v_gene: TRBV28; j_gene: TRBJ1-2; d_gene: TRBD1; abundance: many
CDR3aa: CALAGETQYF; CDR3nt: TGCGCACTAGCGGGAGAGACCCAGTACTTC; len: 10; v_gene: TRBV29-1; j_gene: TRBJ2-5; d_gene: TRBD2; abundance: .
CDR3aa: CPSSYSRGTEAFF; CDR3nt: TGTCCCAGCAGTTACTCGAGGGGCACTGAAGCTTTCTTT; len: 13; v_gene: TRBV6-5; j_gene: TRBJ1-1; d_gene: .; abundance: .